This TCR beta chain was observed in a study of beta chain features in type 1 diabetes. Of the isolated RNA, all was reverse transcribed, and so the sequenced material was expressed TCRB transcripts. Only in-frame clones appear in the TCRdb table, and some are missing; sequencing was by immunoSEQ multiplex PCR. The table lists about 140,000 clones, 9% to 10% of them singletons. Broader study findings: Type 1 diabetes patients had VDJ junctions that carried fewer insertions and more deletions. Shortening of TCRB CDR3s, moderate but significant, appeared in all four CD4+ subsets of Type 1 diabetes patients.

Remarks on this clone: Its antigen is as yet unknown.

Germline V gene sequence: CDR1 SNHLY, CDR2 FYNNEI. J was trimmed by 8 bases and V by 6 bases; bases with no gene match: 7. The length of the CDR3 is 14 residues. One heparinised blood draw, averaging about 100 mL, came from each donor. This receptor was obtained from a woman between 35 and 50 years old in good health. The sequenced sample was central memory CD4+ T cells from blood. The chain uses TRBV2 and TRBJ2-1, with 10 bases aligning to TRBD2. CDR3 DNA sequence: TGTGCCAGCAGACGCTTAGCGGGGGGAGATGAGCAGTTCTTC. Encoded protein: CASRRLAGGDEQFF.